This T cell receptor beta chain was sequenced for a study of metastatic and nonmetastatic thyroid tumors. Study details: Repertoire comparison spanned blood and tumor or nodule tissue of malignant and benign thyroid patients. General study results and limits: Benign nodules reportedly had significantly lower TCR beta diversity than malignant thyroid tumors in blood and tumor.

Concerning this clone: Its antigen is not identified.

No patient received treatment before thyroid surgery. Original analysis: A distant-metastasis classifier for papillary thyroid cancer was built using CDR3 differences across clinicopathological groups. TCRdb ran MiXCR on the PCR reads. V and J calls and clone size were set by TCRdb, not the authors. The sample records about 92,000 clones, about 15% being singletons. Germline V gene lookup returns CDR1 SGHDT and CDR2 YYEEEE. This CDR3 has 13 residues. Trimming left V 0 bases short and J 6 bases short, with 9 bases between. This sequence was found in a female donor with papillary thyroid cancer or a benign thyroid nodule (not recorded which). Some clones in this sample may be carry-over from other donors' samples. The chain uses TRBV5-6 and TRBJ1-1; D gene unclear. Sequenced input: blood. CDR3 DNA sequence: TGTGCCAGCAGCTTGGCCCTAGGATCTGAAGCTTTCTTT. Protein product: CASSLALGSEAFF.